These 7 T cell receptor beta chains share one sample of origin, sequenced in a study of blood T cell repertoires in COVID-19. TCRdb's copy holds only in-frame clones and misses some; the assay was immunoSEQ multiplex PCR. The sample carries roughly 200,000 clones, approximately 83% recorded once. Sequences were obtained from peripheral blood. Receptors were obtained from a human donor with active or convalescent COVID-19. The donor label of this sample is uncertain.

The chain uses TRBV19 and TRBJ2-1; 8 nucleotides line up with TRBD2. V lost 9 bases to trimming and J lost 2 bases; unmatched junction nucleotides: 9. CDR1 is LNHDA and CDR2 is SQIVND in the germline V gene (reference sequence). CDR3 length equals 15 residues. DNA of the CDR3: TGTGCCAGCCAAGTTTTTAGCGGGGCCTACAATGAGCAGTTCTTC. Protein product: CASQVFSGAYNEQFF.

The rearrangement uses TRBV6-6 and TRBJ1-5, with 9 nucleotides matching TRBD1. J lost 7 bases, V lost 6 bases, and 13 bases had no gene match. Germline CDR1 and CDR2: MNHNY and SVGAGI (reference sequence). This CDR3 is 16 amino acids long. The CDR3 region has the DNA TGTGCCAGCAGGAACGCCGGGACAGGGTTCGGGCAGCCCCAGCATTTT. Translation: CASRNAGTGFGQPQHF.

The chain joins TRBV4-2 to TRBJ2-2, with D possibly matching TRBD1 (6 bases). V gave up 1 base and J gave up 1 base, with 13 bases separating them. The CDR3 spans 17 residues. CDR1 and CDR2 from the germline V gene are LGHNA and YNFKEQ. Here the CDR3 reads CASSQGRQELNTGELFF. CDR3 nucleotides: TGTGCCAGCAGCCAAGGTAGACAGGAGTTGAACACCGGGGAGCTGTTTTTT.

This clone turned up a few times. This sequence joins TRBV14 and TRBJ1-2; tentative D call: TRBD1 (6 bases). Germline V CDR1 and CDR2: SGHDN, FVKESK. There are 13 residues in the CDR3. Trimming pared 4 bases from V and 6 bases from J, leaving 12 bases between. The CDR3 DNA reads TGTGCCAGCAGCCCAGGGGTCTCCCATGGCTACACCTTC. Translation: CASSPGVSHGYTF.

The chain joins TRBV11-2 to TRBJ2-7; 11 bases are a match to TRBD2. This CDR3 contains 14 residues. V lost 4 bases, J lost 11 bases, and 10 bases stayed unmatched. Germline values: CDR1 SGHAT, CDR2 FQNNGV. The CDR3 reads CASSSTSGNPGEYF. The CDR3 nucleotides are TGTGCCAGCAGCTCGACTAGCGGGAATCCCGGGGAGTACTTC.

The V call is TRBV5-1, the J call TRBJ2-3; D is perhaps TRBD1 (7 bases). The V end lost 2 bases, the J end lost 0 bases, and 13 bases lay between the germline ends. The CDR3 extends over 16 amino acids. Germline loops: CDR1 SGHRS, CDR2 YFSETQ. This chain's CDR3 is CASSFQGGSSTDTQYF. CDR3 DNA sequence: TGCGCCAGCAGCTTCCAGGGGGGATCTAGCACAGATACGCAGTATTTT.

The chain is built from TRBV5-1 and TRBJ2-2; D is unclear. The CDR3 length is 14 residues. In germline, CDR1 is SGHRS, CDR2 YFSETQ. Trimming took off 1 base at V and 5 bases at J, with 9 bases between the two ends. The CDR3 DNA follows: TGCGCCAGCAGCTTGTCTCCGACAACCGGGGAGCTGTTTTTT. As protein: CASSLSPTTGELFF.